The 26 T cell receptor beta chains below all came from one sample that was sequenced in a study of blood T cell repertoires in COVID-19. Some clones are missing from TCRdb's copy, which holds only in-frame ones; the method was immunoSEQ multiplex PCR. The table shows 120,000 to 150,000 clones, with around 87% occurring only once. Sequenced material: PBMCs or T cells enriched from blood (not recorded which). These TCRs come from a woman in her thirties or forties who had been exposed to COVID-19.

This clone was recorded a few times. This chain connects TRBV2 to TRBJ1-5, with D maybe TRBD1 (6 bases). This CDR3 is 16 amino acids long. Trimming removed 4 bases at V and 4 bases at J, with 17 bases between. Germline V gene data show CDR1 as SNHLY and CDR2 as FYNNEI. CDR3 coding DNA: TGTGCCAGCAGTGTTCCCGACGGGACAAAGAATCAGCCCCAGCATTTT. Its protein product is CASSVPDGTKNQPQHF. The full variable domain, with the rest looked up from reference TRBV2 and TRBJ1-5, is EPEVTQTPSHQVTQMGQEVILRCVPISNHLYFYWYRQILGQKVEFLVSFYNNEISEKSEIFDDQFSVERPDGSNFTLKIRSTKLEDSAMYFCASSVPDGTKNQPQHFGDGTRLSIL.

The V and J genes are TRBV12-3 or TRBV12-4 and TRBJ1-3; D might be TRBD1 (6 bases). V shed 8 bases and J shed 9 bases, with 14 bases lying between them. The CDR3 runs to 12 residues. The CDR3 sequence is CASGAGVVTIYF. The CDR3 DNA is TGTGCCAGCGGGGCAGGGGTCGTCACCATATATTTT.

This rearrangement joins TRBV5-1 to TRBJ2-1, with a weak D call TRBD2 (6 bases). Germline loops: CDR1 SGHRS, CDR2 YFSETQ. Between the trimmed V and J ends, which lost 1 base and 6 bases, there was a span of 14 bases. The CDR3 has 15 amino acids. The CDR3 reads CASSLQSLSGNEQFF. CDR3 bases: TGCGCCAGCAGCTTGCAATCCCTTAGCGGCAATGAGCAGTTCTTC.

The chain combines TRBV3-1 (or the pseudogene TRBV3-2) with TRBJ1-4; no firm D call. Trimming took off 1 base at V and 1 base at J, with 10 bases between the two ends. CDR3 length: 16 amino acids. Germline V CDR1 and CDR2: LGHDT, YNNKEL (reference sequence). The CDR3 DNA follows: TGTGCCAGCAGCCAAGTTTGGCAGCGAACTAATGAAAAACTGTTTTTT. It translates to CASSQVWQRTNEKLFF.

The CDR3 loop is CASSPRGSGRDTQYF. CDR3 in DNA: TGTGCCAGCAGCCCGAGAGGGTCGGGTAGAGATACGCAGTATTTT. V usage is TRBV6-5 and J usage is TRBJ2-3; tentatively, D is TRBD2 (5 bases). V lost 6 bases and J 5 bases, leaving 18 bases between the germline ends. This CDR3 contains 15 residues. Germline CDR1 reads MNHEY; CDR2 reads SVGAGI.

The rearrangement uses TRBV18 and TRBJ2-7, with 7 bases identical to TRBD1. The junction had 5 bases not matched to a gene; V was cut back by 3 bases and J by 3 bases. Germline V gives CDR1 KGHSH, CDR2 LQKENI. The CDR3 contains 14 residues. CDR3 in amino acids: CASSPGTVGYEQYF. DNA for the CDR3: TGTGCCAGCTCACCGGGGACAGTTGGCTACGAGCAGTACTTC.

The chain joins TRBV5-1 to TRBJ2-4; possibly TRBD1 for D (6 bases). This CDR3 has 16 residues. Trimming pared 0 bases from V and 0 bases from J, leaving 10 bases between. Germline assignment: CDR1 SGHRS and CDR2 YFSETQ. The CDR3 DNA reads TGCGCCAGCAGCTTGGAGACAGGCCGAGCCAAAAACATTCAGTACTTC. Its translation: CASSLETGRAKNIQYF.

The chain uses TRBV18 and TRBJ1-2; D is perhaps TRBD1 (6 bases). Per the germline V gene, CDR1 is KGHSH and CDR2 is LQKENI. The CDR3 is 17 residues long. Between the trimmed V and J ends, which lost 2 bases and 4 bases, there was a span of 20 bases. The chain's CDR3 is CASSPIGLRGSGYGYTF. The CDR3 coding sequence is TGTGCCAGCTCACCAATCGGTCTCAGGGGTTCTGGCTATGGCTACACCTTC.

The CDR3 DNA reads as TGTGCCAGCAGTAAAACAGGAAACACTGAAGCTTTCTTT. It specifies CASSKTGNTEAFF. This sequence joins TRBV6-4 and TRBJ1-1; maybe TRBD1 (5 bases). V lost 5 bases and J 2 bases, leaving 9 bases between the germline ends. The CDR3 runs 13 residues. The germline V gene encodes CDR1 MRHNA and CDR2 SNTAGT.

CDR3 nucleotides: TGTGCCAGCAGCTCCCGGACAGCCGCCCCTTTCTTT. It yields the protein CASSSRTAAPFF. The chain has TRBV7-9 and TRBJ1-1; D might be TRBD1 (6 bases). V lost 4 bases to trimming and J lost 12 bases, with 15 bases between them. The CDR3 spans 12 residues. Per germline, CDR1 SEHNR and CDR2 FQNEAQ (reference sequence).

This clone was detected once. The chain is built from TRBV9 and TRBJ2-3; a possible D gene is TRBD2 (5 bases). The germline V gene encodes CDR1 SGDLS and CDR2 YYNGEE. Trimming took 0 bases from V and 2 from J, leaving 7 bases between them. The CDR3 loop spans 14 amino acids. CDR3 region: CASSVDRDTDTQYF. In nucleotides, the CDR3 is TGTGCCAGCAGCGTAGACCGGGACACAGATACGCAGTATTTT. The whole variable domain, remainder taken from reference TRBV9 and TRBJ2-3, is DSGVTQTPKHLITATGQRVTLRCSPRSGDLSVYWYQQSLDQGLQFLIQYYNGEERAKGNILERFSAQQFPDLHSELNLSSLELGDSALYFCASSVDRDTDTQYFGPGTRLTVL.

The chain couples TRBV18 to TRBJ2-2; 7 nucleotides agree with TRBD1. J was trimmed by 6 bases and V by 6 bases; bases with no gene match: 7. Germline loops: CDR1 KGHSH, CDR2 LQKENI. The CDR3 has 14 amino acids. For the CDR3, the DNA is TGTGCCAGCTCTCGCGATCAGGGGGCCGGGGAGCTGTTTTTT. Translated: CASSRDQGAGELFF.

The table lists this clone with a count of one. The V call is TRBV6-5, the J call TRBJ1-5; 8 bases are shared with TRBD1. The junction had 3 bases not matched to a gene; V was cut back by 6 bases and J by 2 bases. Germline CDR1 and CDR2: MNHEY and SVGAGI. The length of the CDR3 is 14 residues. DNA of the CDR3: TGTGCCAGCAGGCAGGGACAGGGCAATCAGCCCCAGCATTTT. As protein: CASRQGQGNQPQHF.

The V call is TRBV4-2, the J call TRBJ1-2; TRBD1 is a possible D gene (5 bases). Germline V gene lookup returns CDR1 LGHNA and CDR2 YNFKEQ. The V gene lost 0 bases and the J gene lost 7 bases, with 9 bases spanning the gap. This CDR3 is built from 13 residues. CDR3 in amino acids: CASSQDRDRGYTF. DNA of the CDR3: TGTGCCAGCAGCCAAGACAGGGATCGTGGCTACACCTTC.

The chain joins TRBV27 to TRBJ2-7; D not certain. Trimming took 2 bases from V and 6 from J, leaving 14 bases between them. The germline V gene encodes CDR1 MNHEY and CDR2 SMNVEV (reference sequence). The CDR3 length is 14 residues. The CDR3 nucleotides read TGTGCCAGCAGTTTAACGGGTGGGTCTCCCGAGCAGTACTTC. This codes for CASSLTGGSPEQYF.

This chain's CDR3 is CASSDRRRDTQYF. As DNA, the CDR3 is TGCGCCAGCAGTGACAGGCGCCGAGATACGCAGTATTTT. The V gene is TRBV10-1, the J gene TRBJ2-3; D is ambiguous. CDR1 is WNHNN, CDR2 SYGVQD, per germline (reference sequence). V was pared by 3 bases and J by 5 bases, with 9 bases between. This CDR3 has 13 amino acids.

The chain's CDR3 is CASSRPGQGAAEAFF. CDR3 bases: TGTGCCAGCAGTCGGCCGGGACAGGGGGCCGCTGAAGCTTTCTTT. The chain couples TRBV2 to TRBJ1-1; 12 bases are shared with TRBD1. The CDR3 loop spans 15 amino acids. V lost 5 bases, J lost 6 bases, and 7 bases stayed unmatched. In germline, CDR1 is SNHLY, CDR2 FYNNEI.

The CDR3 loop is CASSLGQGNNSPLHF. The CDR3, as DNA: TGTGCCAGCAGTCTGGGACAGGGTAACAATTCACCCCTCCACTTT. The V gene is TRBV27, the J gene TRBJ1-6; 9 bases map to TRBD1. V trimming: 5 bases; J trimming: 7 bases; junction bases outside the gene matches: 6. There are 15 residues in the CDR3. Germline CDR1 is MNHEY and CDR2 is SMNVEV (reference sequence).

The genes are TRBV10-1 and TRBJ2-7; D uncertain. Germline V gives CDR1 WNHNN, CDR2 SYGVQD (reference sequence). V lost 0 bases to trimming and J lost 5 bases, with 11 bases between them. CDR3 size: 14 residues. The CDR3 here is CASSESHGSHEQYF. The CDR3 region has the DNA TGCGCCAGCAGTGAGTCGCACGGGTCCCACGAGCAGTACTTC.

CDR3 coding DNA: TGCAGTGCTAGTACAGGACAGGGGCCCTACGAGCAGTACTTC. Translation: CSASTGQGPYEQYF. The J gene is TRBJ2-7, the V gene TRBV20-1; TRBD1 matches 9 bases. V trimming: 3 bases; J trimming: 2 bases; junction bases outside the gene matches: 5. CDR3 length: 14 amino acids. From germline, CDR1 is DFQATT and CDR2 SNEGSKA (reference sequence).

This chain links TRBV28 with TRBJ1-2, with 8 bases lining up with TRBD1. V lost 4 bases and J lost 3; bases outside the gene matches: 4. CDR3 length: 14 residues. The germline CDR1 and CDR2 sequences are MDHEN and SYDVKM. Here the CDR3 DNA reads TGTGCCAGCAGTTCCCAGGGGGCAGACTATGGCTACACCTTC. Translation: CASSSQGADYGYTF.

The CDR3 sequence: CASSQGSGYEQYF. DNA for the CDR3: TGTGCCAGCAGCCAAGGTTCCGGTTACGAGCAGTACTTC. This sequence joins TRBV3-1 (or the pseudogene TRBV3-2) and TRBJ2-7; D is uncertain. V lost 1 base and J 4 bases, leaving 8 bases between the germline ends. Germline CDR1 and CDR2: LGHDT and YNNKEL (reference sequence). The CDR3 extends over 13 amino acids.

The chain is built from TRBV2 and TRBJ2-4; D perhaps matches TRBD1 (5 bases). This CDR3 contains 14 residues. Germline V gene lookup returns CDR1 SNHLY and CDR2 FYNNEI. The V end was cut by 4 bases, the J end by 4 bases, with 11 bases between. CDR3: CASSGRRTKNIQYF. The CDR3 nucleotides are TGTGCCAGCAGTGGTCGCAGGACAAAAAACATTCAGTACTTC.

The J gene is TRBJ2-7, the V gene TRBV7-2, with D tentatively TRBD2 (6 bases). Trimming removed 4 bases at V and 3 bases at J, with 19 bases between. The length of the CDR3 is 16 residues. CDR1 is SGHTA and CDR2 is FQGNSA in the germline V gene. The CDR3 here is CASSSGDGYPNYEQYF. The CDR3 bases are TGTGCCAGCAGCTCGGGGGACGGATACCCTAACTACGAGCAGTACTTC.

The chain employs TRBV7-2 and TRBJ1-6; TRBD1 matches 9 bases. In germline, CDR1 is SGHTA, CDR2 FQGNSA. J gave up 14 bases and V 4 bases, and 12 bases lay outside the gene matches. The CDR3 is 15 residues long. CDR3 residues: CASSSDRGTGNSLHF. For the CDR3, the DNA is TGTGCCAGCAGCTCAGACAGGGGGACCGGTAACTCCCTCCACTTT.

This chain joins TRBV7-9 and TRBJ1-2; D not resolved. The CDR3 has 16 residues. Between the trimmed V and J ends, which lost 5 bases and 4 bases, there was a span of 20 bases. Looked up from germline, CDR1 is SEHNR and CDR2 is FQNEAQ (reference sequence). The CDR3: CASSEMGSTLSYGYTF. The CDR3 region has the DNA TGTGCCAGCAGCGAGATGGGCAGCACCCTATCCTATGGCTACACCTTC. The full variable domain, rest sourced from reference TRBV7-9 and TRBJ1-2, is DTGVSQNPRHKITKRGQNVTFRCDPISEHNRLYWYRQTLGQGPEFLTYFQNEAQLEKSRLLSDRFSAERPKGSFSTLEIQRTEQGDSAMYLCASSEMGSTLSYGYTFGSGTRLTVV.